These T cell receptor beta chains were read from a single sample in a study of CD8 T cells in ankylosing spondylitis. TCRdb redid the calling of the 5' RACE reads with MiXCR, one entry per CDR3 protein. Of roughly 470,000 distinct CDR3 sequences in the sample, approximately 26% were seen once. Sequencing was performed on blood, either unsorted or a sorted T cell fraction (not recorded which). These receptors were taken from a male donor with ankylosing spondylitis. CDR3s include the opening cysteine and the closing phenylalanine or tryptophan. D genes are given only for firm matches. The size of a clone is reported for some rows only, either as once, few or many, or as a class for expanded clones.

TRBJ2-7	NA	TRBV10-3	TRBD1	TGTGCCATCAGTGCATACTCGGGACAGACCTACGAGCAGTACTTC	CAISAYSGQTYEQYF
TRBJ1-2	NA	TRBV20-1	NA	TGCAGTGCATCGGACACTAACTATGGCTACACCTTC	CSASDTNYGYTF
TRBJ2-5	NA	TRBV7-2	TRBD1	TGTGCCAGCACGGGGACAGGGGTCAAGACCCAGTACTTC	CASTGTGVKTQYF
TRBJ1-2	NA	TRBV24-1	NA	TGTGCCACCTCAGCAGAGACAAAAACGGGCTACACCTTC	CATSAETKTGYTF
TRBJ2-1	few	TRBV12-3/TRBV12-4	NA	TGTGCCAGCAGTTTCAGGACTCCCAATGAGCAGTTCTTC	CASSFRTPNEQFF
TRBJ2-2	NA	TRBV2	NA	TGTGCCAGCAGTGAAGAACGCGCGAACACCGGGGAGCTGTTTTTT	CASSEERANTGELFF
TRBJ1-1	NA	TRBV7-9	NA	TGTGCCAGCAGCTTAGATTTCAACGGTGAAGCTTTCTTT	CASSLDFNGEAFF
TRBJ1-1	NA	TRBV3-1	NA	TGTGCCAGCAGCCAAGATCTGGTGTACACTGAAGCTTTCTTT	CASSQDLVYTEAFF
TRBJ2-3	once	TRBV11-1	NA	TGTGCCAGCAGCTTACGCACCCGTAGAGTAAGCACAGATACGCAGTATTTT	CASSLRTRRVSTDTQYF
TRBJ2-2	few	TRBV4-2	TRBD2	TGTGCCAGCAGCCAAGACGCTAGCGGCCGGGGCACCGGGGAGCTGTTTTTT	CASSQDASGRGTGELFF
TRBJ1-5	few	TRBV20-1	TRBD1	TGCAGTGCCAGGACGGGACAGGGTTTGGGCAATCAGCCCCAGCATTTT	CSARTGQGLGNQPQHF
TRBJ2-2	NA	TRBV10-1	TRBD1	TGCGCCAGCAGTGAGGGGACAGGGAATGAGGAGCTGTTTTTT	CASSEGTGNEELFF
TRBJ2-3	NA	TRBV5-1	NA	TGCGCCAGCAGCTTGGATCGTCCATCAGATACGCAGTATTTT	CASSLDRPSDTQYF
TRBJ2-3	NA	TRBV12-3/TRBV12-4	NA	TGTGCCAGCAAGGGGTATACGCAGTATTTT	CASKGYTQYF
TRBJ2-3	NA	TRBV5-1	TRBD2	TGCGCCAGCAGGCCTAGCGGGACTGGCACAGATACGCAGTATTTT	CASRPSGTGTDTQYF
TRBJ2-5	NA	TRBV6-1	NA	TGTGCCAGCACTAGGATCTTGGGCGAGACCCAGTACTTC	CASTRILGETQYF
TRBJ1-2	NA	TRBV12-3/TRBV12-4	TRBD1	TGTGCCAGCAGTTTAACCCCCGGGACAGGTTCGGACTACACCTTC	CASSLTPGTGSDYTF
TRBJ1-5	NA	TRBV12-3/TRBV12-4	NA	TGTGCCAGCAGTCCTCAGGGAAACAATCAGCCCCAGCATTTT	CASSPQGNNQPQHF
TRBJ2-1	NA	TRBV21-1	NA	TGTGCCAGCAGCCCCCGAATGGGTCTAGCGAAGCAAAATGAGCAGTTCTTC	CASSPRMGLAKQNEQFF
TRBJ2-7	NA	TRBV20-1	NA	TGCAGTCCAGCAGATAGGCTTACCTACGAGCAGTACTTC	CSPADRLTYEQYF
TRBJ2-1	few	TRBV11-1	TRBD1	TGTGCCAGCAGCTTAAGAGGGACAGGGGGCAATGAGCAGTTCTTC	CASSLRGTGGNEQFF
TRBJ2-1	few	TRBV5-1	TRBD2	TGCGCCAGCAGCCCCGGACTAGCGAAAGACAATGAGCAGTTCTTC	CASSPGLAKDNEQFF
TRBJ2-1	NA	TRBV6-2/TRBV6-3	TRBD2	TGTGCCAGCAGCCCCGGGACTAGCGGGACTTCCTACAATGAGCAGTTCTTC	CASSPGTSGTSYNEQFF
TRBJ2-2	NA	TRBV5-1	TRBD2	TGCGCCAGCAGCTTGGAGGGACTAGCTCTCACCGGGGAGCTGTTTTTT	CASSLEGLALTGELFF
TRBJ2-3	many	TRBV24-1	NA	TGTGCCACCAGTGCGTACAGAACAGATACGCAGTATTTT	CATSAYRTDTQYF
TRBJ1-2	few	TRBV12-3/TRBV12-4	NA	TGTGCCAGCAGTTTACAAGCAGGGGTTAGCTATGGCTACACCTTC	CASSLQAGVSYGYTF
TRBJ1-5	NA	TRBV6-1	NA	TGTGCCAGCAGTGAAGCGCTGAAGACAGGAGTTCAGCCCCAGCATTTT	CASSEALKTGVQPQHF
TRBJ2-3	NA	TRBV7-7	TRBD2	TGTGCCAGCAGCTTAGCCGAGCGGGGTCGCACAGATACGCAGTATTTT	CASSLAERGRTDTQYF
TRBJ2-3	NA	TRBV20-1	NA	TGCAGTGCCCCCCGGACAAGCGGAGTGGATACGCAGTATTTT	CSAPRTSGVDTQYF
TRBJ2-5	few	TRBV5-5	NA	TGTGCCAGCAGCATTAGCGAGACCCAGTACTTC	CASSISETQYF
TRBJ2-2	NA	TRBV5-1	NA	TGCGCCAGCAGCTTGAGTGTCGACGGGGAGCTGTTTTTT	CASSLSVDGELFF
TRBJ2-5	NA	TRBV18	TRBD1	TGTGCCAGCTCAAAAACTCGGGACAGGGATGTGACCCAGTACTTC	CASSKTRDRDVTQYF
TRBJ2-5	NA	TRBV5-1	TRBD1	TGCGCCAGCAGCCCTGGGACAGGGGGAGAGACCCAGTACTTC	CASSPGTGGETQYF
TRBJ2-2	NA	TRBV30	NA	TGTGCCTGGAGTGTTTGGGCGAACACCGGGGAGCTGTTTTTT	CAWSVWANTGELFF
TRBJ1-3	NA	TRBV20-1	NA	TGCAGTGCTAGAGCCCCACCTGGAAACACCATATATTTT	CSARAPPGNTIYF
TRBJ2-1	NA	TRBV3-1	NA	TGTGCCAGCAGCCATGCCCACAGGGATGGTGAGCAGTTCTTC	CASSHAHRDGEQFF
TRBJ2-2	NA	TRBV5-1	TRBD1	TGCGCCAGCAGCATGACAGGGTCCCCCGGGGAGCTGTTTTTT	CASSMTGSPGELFF
TRBJ2-1	NA	TRBV5-6	TRBD2	TGTGCCAGCAGCTGCGGACTAGCGGGAGAGAGCTCCTACAATGAGCAGTTCTTC	CASSCGLAGESSYNEQFF
TRBJ2-7	few	TRBV9	TRBD1	TGTGCCAGCAGCGTCCGGGACAGGGGAAGGTCCGAGCAGTACTTC	CASSVRDRGRSEQYF
TRBJ2-3	NA	TRBV5-4	TRBD2	TGTGCCAGCAGCTCAGCGGGAGGGGTACCAGATACGCAGTATTTT	CASSSAGGVPDTQYF
TRBJ2-1	many	TRBV29-1	NA	TGCAGCGTGGGTCCTACACTCAATGAGCAGTTCTTC	CSVGPTLNEQFF
TRBJ2-1	NA	TRBV5-7	NA	TGTGCCAGCAGCTCCGGGCCCCCCCGGCCGAGGTTGGATGAGCAGTTCTTC	CASSSGPPRPRLDEQFF
TRBJ1-4	NA	TRBV12-3/TRBV12-4	NA	TGTGCCAGCACTCTAGGGGAAAAACTGTTTTTT	CASTLGEKLFF
TRBJ2-1	NA	TRBV20-1	TRBD2	TGCAGTGCTAGATCCGGGACTAGCGGTTACAATGAGCAGTTCTTC	CSARSGTSGYNEQFF
TRBJ1-4	few	TRBV20-1	NA	TGCAGTGCTAGAGAGGATAAAGGGCGGCTGTTTTTT	CSAREDKGRLFF
TRBJ1-1	NA	TRBV5-1	NA	TGCGCCAGCAGCTTGCGAGACAGAGCCTCCTACGAAGCTTTCTTT	CASSLRDRASYEAFF
TRBJ1-5	few	TRBV20-1	NA	TGCAGTGCTACAGGGGACCGGAATCAGCCCCAGCATTTT	CSATGDRNQPQHF
TRBJ2-1	NA	TRBV7-8	NA	TGTGCCAGCAGTCAAAAGGACAGACCGGGGGTGGGTGAGCAGTTCTTC	CASSQKDRPGVGEQFF
TRBJ2-1	NA	TRBV5-1	TRBD1	TGCGCCAGCAGCTTGACAGGGGGCGCGAATGAGCAGTTCTTC	CASSLTGGANEQFF
TRBJ1-5	NA	TRBV7-9	NA	TGTGCCAGCAGCTTAGCGGAGGAGCCCCAGCATTTT	CASSLAEEPQHF
TRBJ2-1	NA	TRBV12-3/TRBV12-4	TRBD1	TGTGCCAGCAGTGGACAGGGGGCGGTCAATGAGCAGTTCTTC	CASSGQGAVNEQFF
TRBJ1-1	NA	TRBV5-1	NA	TGCGCCAGCAGCACGGACACTTCGGAAGCTTTCTTT	CASSTDTSEAFF
TRBJ2-5	NA	TRBV15	NA	TGTGCCACCAGCAGAGATCAGCTCAGGAGGTACTTC	CATSRDQLRRYF
TRBJ2-7	few	TRBV11-2	NA	TGTGCCAGCAGCCCACGTCACCCCCGTTCCTACGAGCAGTACTTC	CASSPRHPRSYEQYF
TRBJ2-2	NA	TRBV5-1	TRBD2	TGCGCCAGCAGTCCGACTAGCGGGAGTCCTGGTGGCGGGGAGCTGTTTTTT	CASSPTSGSPGGGELFF